One sample yielded the 18 T cell receptor beta chains listed below, sequenced in a study of response to subunit inactivated influenza vaccine. TCRdb analysed the RT-PCR reads with MiXCR anew, one entry per CDR3 protein. Of around 710,000 distinct CDR3 sequences in the sample, around 13% were seen once. The input for sequencing was PBMCs from blood, taken 14 to 15 days before vaccination. These receptors were obtained from a man aged 45-65 years who received an inactivated influenza vaccine.

This clonotype has only a few counts. The chain recombines TRBV5-1 with TRBJ1-1, with 10 bases identical to TRBD1. The CDR3 has 17 amino acids. J lost 3 bases, V lost 0 bases, and 8 bases had no gene match. Germline V gives CDR1 SGHRS, CDR2 YFSETQ. The CDR3 here is CASSLGTGGVFHTEAFF. DNA for the CDR3: TGCGCCAGCAGCTTGGGGACAGGGGGAGTGTTCCACACTGAAGCTTTCTTT.

This clonotype was seen more than once but under ten times. The chain combines TRBV3-1 with TRBJ2-7, with D possibly matching TRBD1 (6 bases). The ends were cut back, 3 bases at V and 5 bases at J, with 17 bases in the middle. CDR1 is LGHDT, CDR2 YNNKEL, per germline (reference sequence). The length of the CDR3 is 15 residues. The CDR3 loop reads CASSHSWDTGDEQYF. As DNA, the CDR3 is TGTGCCAGCAGCCACTCCTGGGACACCGGTGACGAGCAGTACTTC.

This clonotype was detected many times. The chain recombines TRBV12-3 or TRBV12-4 with TRBJ2-2, with D possibly TRBD2 on 5 matching bases. This CDR3 contains 16 residues. The V end was cut by 5 bases, the J end by 1 base, with 14 bases between. CDR3 amino acids: CASSGTGVKNTGELFF. The DNA for the CDR3 is TGTGCCAGCAGTGGCACCGGGGTAAAGAACACCGGGGAGCTGTTTTTT.

This clonotype showed up just a few times. The V gene is TRBV20-1, the J gene TRBJ2-3; TRBD1 or TRBD2 may be the D gene (6 bases each). This CDR3 is 14 amino acids long. V gave up 7 bases and J gave up 2 bases, with 16 bases separating them. Germline V gene sequence: CDR1 DFQATT, CDR2 SNEGSKA (reference sequence). CDR3 sequence reads: CSGGTGAITDTQYF. CDR3 DNA: TGCAGTGGTGGAACGGGGGCTATCACAGATACGCAGTATTTT.

This clonotype occurred many times. J is TRBJ2-7 and V is TRBV29-1, with a weak D call TRBD1 (6 bases). This CDR3 contains 12 residues. In germline, CDR1 is SQVTM, CDR2 ANQGSEA. V was trimmed by 6 bases and J by 2 bases, leaving 11 bases between them. CDR3 DNA: TGCAGCGTCAGGGGTTTGGCCTACGAGCAGTACTTC. This encodes CSVRGLAYEQYF.

The genes are TRBV28 and TRBJ1-5; D remains ambiguous. Germline CDR1 reads MDHEN; CDR2 reads SYDVKM. This CDR3 region has 16 residues. Trimming removed 3 bases from V and 0 bases from J, with 12 bases in between. The CDR3 sequence is CASSFFRTPSNQPQHF. The CDR3, as DNA: TGTGCCAGCAGTTTTTTTAGAACACCTAGCAATCAGCCCCAGCATTTT.

This clonotype is a singleton in its sample. The chain links TRBV29-1 to TRBJ2-5; D is possibly TRBD2 (5 bases). Trimming took 4 bases from V and 1 from J, leaving 16 bases between them. Looked up from germline, CDR1 is SQVTM and CDR2 is ANQGSEA. This CDR3 comprises 15 residues. The DNA of the CDR3 is TGCAGCGTTGGTAGTTTAGCGCGGGTCCAAGAGACCCAGTACTTC. Protein product: CSVGSLARVQETQYF.

Ten or more counts support this clonotype. V gene TRBV24-1 combines with J gene TRBJ2-1, with 7 bases identical to TRBD1. The junction had 10 bases not matched to a gene; V was cut back by 2 bases and J by 7 bases. Germline V lookup: CDR1 KGHDR, CDR2 SFDVKD. The CDR3 sequence is 16 residues long. CDR3 region: CATSDYRDRDMNEQFF. The CDR3 region has the DNA TGTGCCACCAGTGATTACCGGGACAGAGACATGAATGAGCAGTTCTTC.

The chain carries TRBV6-2 or TRBV6-3 and TRBJ2-7; TRBD2 might be the D (5 bases). The germline V gene has CDR1 MNHEY and CDR2 SVGEGT. V dropped 2 bases and J dropped 3 bases, with 11 bases sitting between them. The CDR3 has 14 amino acids. For the CDR3, the DNA is TGTGCCAGCAGTTACGGATGGGAGAACTACGAGCAGTACTTC. Protein sequence: CASSYGWENYEQYF.

The V and J genes are TRBV12-3 or TRBV12-4 and TRBJ2-1; D is undetermined. Between the trimmed V and J ends, which lost 2 bases and 8 bases, there was a span of 13 bases. The CDR3 consists of 14 residues. The CDR3 spells CASSLSVAMYEQFF. The CDR3 DNA reads TGTGCCAGCAGTTTAAGTGTGGCTATGTATGAGCAGTTCTTC.

This clonotype was detected only a few times. The rearrangement uses TRBV2 and TRBJ1-5; D is uncertain. This CDR3 has 14 amino acids. Germline-derived CDR1 and CDR2 are SNHLY and FYNNEI. Trimming pared 4 bases from V and 7 bases from J, leaving 14 bases between. CDR3 sequence (DNA): TGTGCCAGCAGTGCCGGCCCCGGGATCCAGCCCCAGCATTTT. Translation gives CASSAGPGIQPQHF. Complete variable domain (other parts from reference TRBV2 and TRBJ1-5): EPEVTQTPSHQVTQMGQEVILRCVPISNHLYFYWYRQILGQKVEFLVSFYNNEISEKSEIFDDQFSVERPDGSNFTLKIRSTKLEDSAMYFCASSAGPGIQPQHFGDGTRLSIL.

This clonotype has a handful of counts. The gene calls are TRBV29-1 and TRBJ2-7, with 11 bases matching TRBD2. Germline V lookup: CDR1 SQVTM, CDR2 ANQGSEA. After removal of 4 bases from V and 2 bases from J, the junction contained 16 bases not matched to a gene. The CDR3 is made up of 18 amino acids. CDR3 loop: CSVVWQGTSGSSPYEQYF. The CDR3 DNA is TGCAGCGTTGTGTGGCAGGGTACTAGCGGGAGTTCTCCCTACGAGCAGTACTTC.

J is TRBJ2-1 and V is TRBV2; possibly TRBD1 or TRBD2 for D (5 bases each). The CDR3 spans 13 residues. Trimming pared 7 bases from V and 9 bases from J, leaving 16 bases between. In germline, CDR1 is SNHLY, CDR2 FYNNEI. CDR3 loop: CASNTGTSFEQFF. CDR3 DNA: TGTGCCAGCAATACCGGGACCTCCTTTGAGCAGTTCTTC.

In its sample, this clonotype was seen many times. The rearrangement links TRBV20-1 to TRBJ1-5; 7 positions match TRBD1. The CDR3 runs to 16 residues. Losses at the gene ends were 3 bases for V and 4 bases for J; bases not matched to a gene: 12. Looked up from germline, CDR1 is DFQATT and CDR2 is SNEGSKA (reference sequence). The CDR3, as DNA: TGCAGTGCTAGCAGAACCGGGACAGCTAGGAATCAGCCCCAGCATTTT. This encodes CSASRTGTARNQPQHF.

There are a few counts of this clonotype. The V gene is TRBV5-1, the J gene TRBJ2-5; TRBD2 agrees at 8 bases. The V gene's germline CDR1 is SGHRS and CDR2 YFSETQ. This CDR3 is 16 amino acids long. V was clipped by 0 bases and J by 1 base; unmatched bases: 5. The CDR3 sequence: CASSLAGGRLQETQYF. The CDR3 DNA is TGCGCCAGCAGCTTGGCGGGCGGGAGGCTCCAAGAGACCCAGTACTTC.

The chain carries TRBV5-5 and TRBJ1-5, with D perhaps matching TRBD1 (5 bases). Trimming removed 4 bases from V and 1 base from J, with 12 bases in between. Per germline, CDR1 SGHKS and CDR2 YYEKEE (reference sequence). The CDR3 sequence is 15 residues long. The CDR3 loop reads CASSKGTLSNQPQHF. The CDR3 bases are TGTGCCAGCAGCAAAGGGACGTTGAGCAATCAGCCCCAGCATTTT.

This chain links TRBV11-3 with TRBJ2-3; 9 bases fit TRBD1. Trimming took 5 bases from V and 4 from J; bases not matched to a gene: 4. Germline V gene sequence: CDR1 SGHNT, CDR2 YENEEA. CDR3 length equals 14 residues. In DNA, the CDR3 is TGTGCCAGCAGCCGGGACAGGGCGGCAGATACGCAGTATTTT. Its translation: CASSRDRAADTQYF.

This clonotype was observed a handful of times. The chain combines TRBV20-1 with TRBJ2-1; weak D call: TRBD2 (5 bases). The CDR3 consists of 16 residues. V dropped 0 bases and J dropped 0 bases, with 12 bases sitting between them. CDR1 and CDR2 from the germline V gene are DFQATT and SNEGSKA (reference sequence). The CDR3 bases are TGCAGTGCTAGAGACCCTAGCAGGAGCTCCTACAATGAGCAGTTCTTC. This sequence encodes CSARDPSRSSYNEQFF.